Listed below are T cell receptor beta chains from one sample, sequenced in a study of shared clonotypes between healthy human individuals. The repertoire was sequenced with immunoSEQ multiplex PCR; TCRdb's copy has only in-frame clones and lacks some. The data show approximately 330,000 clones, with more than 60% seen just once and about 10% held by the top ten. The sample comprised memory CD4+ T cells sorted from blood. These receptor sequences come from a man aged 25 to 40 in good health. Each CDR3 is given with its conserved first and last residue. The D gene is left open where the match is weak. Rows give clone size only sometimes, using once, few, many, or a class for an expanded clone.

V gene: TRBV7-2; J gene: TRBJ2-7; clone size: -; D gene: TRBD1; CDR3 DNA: TGTGCCAGCAGCGCCGGGACAGGGGGCTACGAGCAGTACTTC; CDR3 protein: CASSAGTGGYEQYF
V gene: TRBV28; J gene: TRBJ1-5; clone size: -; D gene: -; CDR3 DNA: TGTGCCAGCAAGGGCTTCCCCACTCAGCCCCAGCATTTT; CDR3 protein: CASKGFPTQPQHF
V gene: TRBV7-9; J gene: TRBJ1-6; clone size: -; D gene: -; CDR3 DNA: TGTGCCAGCAACGCCGAGAGGGATAACTATAATTCACCCCTCCACTTT; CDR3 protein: CASNAERDNYNSPLHF
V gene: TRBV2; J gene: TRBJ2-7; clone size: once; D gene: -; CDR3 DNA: TGTGCCAGCAGTGAATTCCAGGGTCAACTGTACGAGCAGTACTTC; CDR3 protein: CASSEFQGQLYEQYF
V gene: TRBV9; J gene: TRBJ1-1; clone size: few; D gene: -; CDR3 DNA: TGTGCCAGCACATCGGACATGAACACTGAAGCTTTCTTT; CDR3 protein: CASTSDMNTEAFF
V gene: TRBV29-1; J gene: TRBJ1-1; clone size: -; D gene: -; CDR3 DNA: TGCAGCGCCAGCAGTTCGGGTGTAGGTACTGAAGCTTTCTTT; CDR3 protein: CSASSSGVGTEAFF
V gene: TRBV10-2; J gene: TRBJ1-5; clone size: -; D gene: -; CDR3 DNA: TGCGCCAGCAGTTCAGGAACTTCGCAGCCCCAGCATTTT; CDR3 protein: CASSSGTSQPQHF
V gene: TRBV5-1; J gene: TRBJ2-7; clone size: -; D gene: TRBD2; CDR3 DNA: TGCGCCAGCAGCTCGGGGACTAGCGGGAGTATTTACGAGCAGTACTTC; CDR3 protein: CASSSGTSGSIYEQYF
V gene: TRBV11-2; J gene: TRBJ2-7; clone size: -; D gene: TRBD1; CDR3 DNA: TGTGCCAGCAGCTTAATCAGGGGGCGCAACTACGAGCAGTACTTC; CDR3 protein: CASSLIRGRNYEQYF
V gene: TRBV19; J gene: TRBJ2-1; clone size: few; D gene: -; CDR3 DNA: TGTGCCAGTAGTATAGAGGGGGATGAGCAGTTCTTC; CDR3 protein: CASSIEGDEQFF
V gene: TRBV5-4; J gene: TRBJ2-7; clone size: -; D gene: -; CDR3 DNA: TGTGCCAGCAGGAGAGACCGCGTTTCCTACGAGCAGTACTTC; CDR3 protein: CASRRDRVSYEQYF
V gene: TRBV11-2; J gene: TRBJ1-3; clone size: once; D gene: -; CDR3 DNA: TGTGCCAGCAGCTTAGGGCGTCTTACTCCTGGAAACACCATATATTTT; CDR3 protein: CASSLGRLTPGNTIYF
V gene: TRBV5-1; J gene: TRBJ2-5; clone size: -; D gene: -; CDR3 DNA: TGCGCCAGCAGCTTGTACCAGGCTAGAGAGACCCAGTACTTC; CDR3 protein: CASSLYQARETQYF
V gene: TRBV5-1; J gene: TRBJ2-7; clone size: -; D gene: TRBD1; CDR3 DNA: TGCGCCAGCAGCTTGGCCGTGACAGGGTTTTACGAGCAGTACTTC; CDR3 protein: CASSLAVTGFYEQYF
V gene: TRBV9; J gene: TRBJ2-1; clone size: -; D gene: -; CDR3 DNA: TGTGCCAGCAGCCATCGGGCGGGAAGCTCCTACAATGAGCAGTTCTTC; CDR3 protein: CASSHRAGSSYNEQFF
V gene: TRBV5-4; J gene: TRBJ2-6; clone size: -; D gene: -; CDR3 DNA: TGTGCCAGCAGCGTGGGGGGGGCCGCTGGGGCCAACGTCCTGACTTTC; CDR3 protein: CASSVGGAAGANVLTF
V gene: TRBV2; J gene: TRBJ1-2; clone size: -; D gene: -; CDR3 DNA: TGTGCCAGCAGTGCAGAATGGGAGGTCGGCTACACCTTC; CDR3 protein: CASSAEWEVGYTF
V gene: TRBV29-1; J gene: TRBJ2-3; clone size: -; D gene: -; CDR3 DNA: TGCAGCGTTGCAGACACAGATACGCAGTATTTT; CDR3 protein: CSVADTDTQYF
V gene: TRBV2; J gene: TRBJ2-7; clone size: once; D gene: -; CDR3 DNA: TGTGCCATCAAGGGGCGAACCTACGAGCAGTACTTC; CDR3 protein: CAIKGRTYEQYF
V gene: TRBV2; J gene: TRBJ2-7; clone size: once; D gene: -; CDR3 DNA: TGTGCCAGCAGGACGGGACAATCCCACGAGCAGTACTTC; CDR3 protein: CASRTGQSHEQYF
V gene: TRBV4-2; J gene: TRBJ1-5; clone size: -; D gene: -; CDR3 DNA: TGTGCCAGCAGCCAAGATAGGGCCAGACAGAATAGCAATCAGCCCCAGCATTTT; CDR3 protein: CASSQDRARQNSNQPQHF
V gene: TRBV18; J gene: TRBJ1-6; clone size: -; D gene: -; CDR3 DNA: TGTGCCAGCTCACCACCGTCGTCCAGGGCTAATTCACCCCTCCACTTT; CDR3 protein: CASSPPSSRANSPLHF
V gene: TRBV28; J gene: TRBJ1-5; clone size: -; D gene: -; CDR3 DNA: TGTGCCAGCAGTTTTTCAAATCAGCCCCAGCATTTT; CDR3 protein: CASSFSNQPQHF
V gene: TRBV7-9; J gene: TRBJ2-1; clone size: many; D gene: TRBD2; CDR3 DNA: TGTGCCAGCAGCTTAGCGCTAGCGGGCACCTACAATGAGCAGTTCTTC; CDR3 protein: CASSLALAGTYNEQFF
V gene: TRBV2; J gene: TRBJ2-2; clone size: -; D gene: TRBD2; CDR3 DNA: TGTGCCAGCAGTCCTACGGGACTAGCGGGAGCTGCCGGGGAGCTGTTTTTT; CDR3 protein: CASSPTGLAGAAGELFF
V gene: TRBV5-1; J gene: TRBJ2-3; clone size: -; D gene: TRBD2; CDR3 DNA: TGCGCCAGCAGCCCTCTCCTTACTTGGACTAGCGGGAGGGGAGATACGCAGTATTTT; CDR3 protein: CASSPLLTWTSGRGDTQYF
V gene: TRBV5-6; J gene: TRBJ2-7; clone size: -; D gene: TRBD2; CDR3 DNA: TGTGCCAGCAGCAATAGCGGGAGGGCTTACGAGCAGTACTTC; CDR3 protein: CASSNSGRAYEQYF
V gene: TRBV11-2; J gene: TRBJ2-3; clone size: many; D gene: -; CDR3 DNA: TGTGCCAGCAGCCTAGGGCGGGGTAGCACAGATACGCAGTATTTT; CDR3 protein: CASSLGRGSTDTQYF
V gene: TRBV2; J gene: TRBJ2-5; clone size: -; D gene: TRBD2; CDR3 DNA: TGTGCCAGCGGGGACCTAGCGGGAGGGGGAGAGACCCAGTACTTC; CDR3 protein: CASGDLAGGGETQYF
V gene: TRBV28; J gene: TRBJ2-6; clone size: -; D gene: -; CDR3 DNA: TGTGCCAGCAGTTTAAGGCAGCGACACTCTGGGGCCAACGTCCTGACTTTC; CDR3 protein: CASSLRQRHSGANVLTF
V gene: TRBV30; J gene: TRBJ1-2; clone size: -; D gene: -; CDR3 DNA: TGTGCCTGGGGGACTGTCCCGAGCCGAATTAACTATGGCTACACCTTC; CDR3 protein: CAWGTVPSRINYGYTF
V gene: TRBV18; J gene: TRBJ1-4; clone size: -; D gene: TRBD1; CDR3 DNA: TGTGCCAGCTCACCTCAGACAGGGGCTAATGAAAAACTGTTTTTT; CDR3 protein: CASSPQTGANEKLFF
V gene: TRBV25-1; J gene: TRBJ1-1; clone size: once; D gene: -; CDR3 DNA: TGTGCCAGCAGTCCGAACACTGAAGCTTTCTTT; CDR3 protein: CASSPNTEAFF
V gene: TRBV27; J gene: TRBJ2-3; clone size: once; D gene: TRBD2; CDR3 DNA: TGTGCCAGCAGTTCTTGGCGGGAGGCCCGCGGGGATACGCAGTATTTT; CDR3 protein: CASSSWREARGDTQYF
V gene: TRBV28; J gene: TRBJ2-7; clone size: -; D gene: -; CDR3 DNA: TGTGCCGAATCACGGCCGAGGGCCGAGCAGTACTTC; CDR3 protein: CAESRPRAEQYF
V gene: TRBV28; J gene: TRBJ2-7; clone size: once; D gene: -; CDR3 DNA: TGTGCCAGCAGTACCACTAGGACGGGAAACTACGAGCAGTACTTC; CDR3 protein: CASSTTRTGNYEQYF
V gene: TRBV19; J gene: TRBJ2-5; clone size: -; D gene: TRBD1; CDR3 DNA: TGTGCCAGTAGGAACAGGGGGAGGCAAGAGACCCAGTACTTC; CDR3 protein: CASRNRGRQETQYF
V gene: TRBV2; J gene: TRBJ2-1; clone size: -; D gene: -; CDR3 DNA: TGTGCCAGCAGGGATCGGGGGACCTACAATGAGCAGTTCTTC; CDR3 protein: CASRDRGTYNEQFF
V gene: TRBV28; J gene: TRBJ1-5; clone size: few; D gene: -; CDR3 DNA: TGTGCCAGCACCCCTAACCTGGATCAGCCCCAGCATTTT; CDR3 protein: CASTPNLDQPQHF
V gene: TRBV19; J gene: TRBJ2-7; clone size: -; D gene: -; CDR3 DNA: TGTGCCAGAGTGCTTTATCAAAACTACGAGCAGTACTTC; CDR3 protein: CARVLYQNYEQYF
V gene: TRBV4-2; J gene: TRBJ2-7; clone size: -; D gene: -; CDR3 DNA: TGTGCCAGCAGCCAAGGGTTCGAGATGACGATCAAATACGAGCAGTACTTC; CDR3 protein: CASSQGFEMTIKYEQYF
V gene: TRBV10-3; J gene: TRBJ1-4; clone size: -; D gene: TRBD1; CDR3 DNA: TGTGCCATCAGTGAGAGACAGGGGAATGAAAAACTGTTTTTT; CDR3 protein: CAISERQGNEKLFF
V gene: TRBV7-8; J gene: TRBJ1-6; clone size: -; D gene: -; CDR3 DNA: TGTGCCAGCAGCCCGAGGTCGATTGCCGTTCATAATTCACCCCTCCACTTT; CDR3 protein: CASSPRSIAVHNSPLHF
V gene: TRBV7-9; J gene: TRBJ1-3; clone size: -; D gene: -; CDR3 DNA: TGTGCCAGCAGCCCCTCACAGGCGTCGGGAAACACCATATATTTT; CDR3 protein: CASSPSQASGNTIYF
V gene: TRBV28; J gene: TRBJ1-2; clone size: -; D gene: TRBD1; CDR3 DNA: TGTGCCACCCAAACCGGGACAGGGAAAGGCTACACCTTC; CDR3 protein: CATQTGTGKGYTF